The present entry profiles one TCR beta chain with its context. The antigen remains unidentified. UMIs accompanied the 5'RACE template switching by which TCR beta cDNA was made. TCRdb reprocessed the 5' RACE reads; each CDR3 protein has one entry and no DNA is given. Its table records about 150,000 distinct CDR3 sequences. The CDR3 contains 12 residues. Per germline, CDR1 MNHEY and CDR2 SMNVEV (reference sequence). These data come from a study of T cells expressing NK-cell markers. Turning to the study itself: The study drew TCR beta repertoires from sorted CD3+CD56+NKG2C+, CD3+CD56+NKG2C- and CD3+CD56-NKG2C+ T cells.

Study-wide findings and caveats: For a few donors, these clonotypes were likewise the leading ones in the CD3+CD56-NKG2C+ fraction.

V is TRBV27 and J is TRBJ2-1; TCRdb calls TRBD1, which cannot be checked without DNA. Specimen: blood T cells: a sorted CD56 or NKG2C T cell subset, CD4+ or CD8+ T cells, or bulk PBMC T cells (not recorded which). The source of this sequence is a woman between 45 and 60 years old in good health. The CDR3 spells CASSFRGDEQFF.